This entry lists 20 T cell receptor beta chains sequenced from one sample in a study of blood T cell repertoires in COVID-19. Repertoires were generated with immunoSEQ multiplex PCR, while TCRdb's copy carries only in-frame clones and drops some. The sample has almost 400,000 clones, 85% to 90% seen once. The sample consisted of PBMCs or T cells enriched from blood (not recorded which). Receptor source: a woman under 40 who had recovered from COVID-19.

The CDR3 DNA sequence: TGTGCCAGCAGCCAAGATCCTATGCACCGATCCTCAATAGAGGGCGGGGAGCTGTTTTTT. It is translated as CASSQDPMHRSSIEGGELFF. This chain links TRBV14 with TRBJ2-2, with D tentatively TRBD2 (5 bases). CDR1 is SGHDN, CDR2 FVKESK, per germline. The V gene lost 0 bases and the J gene lost 7 bases, with 27 bases spanning the gap. The CDR3 extends over 20 amino acids.

This clone is a singleton in its sample. This chain links TRBV5-1 with TRBJ1-3, with a weak D call TRBD1 (6 bases). The CDR3 has 15 residues. The germline CDR1 and CDR2 sequences are SGHRS and YFSETQ. V was pared by 0 bases and J by 2 bases, with 9 bases between. CDR3 sequence (DNA): TGCGCCAGCAGCTTGGAGGGGGACGCTGGAAACACCATATATTTT. It specifies CASSLEGDAGNTIYF.

This clone came up a few times. V usage is TRBV7-8 and J usage is TRBJ1-6; TRBD1 might be the D (6 bases). The germline V and J ends were trimmed by 0 bases and 0 bases, with 9 bases remaining between them. The CDR3 length is 17 residues. Germline V gives CDR1 SGHVS, CDR2 FQNEAQ. The CDR3 DNA follows: TGTGCCAGCAGCTTAGCGACAGGCAACTCCTATAATTCACCCCTCCACTTT. Its protein product is CASSLATGNSYNSPLHF.

The chain combines TRBV2 with TRBJ2-3, with 11 nucleotides matching TRBD2. The CDR3 covers 15 residues. CDR1 and CDR2 (germline): SNHLY, FYNNEI. The ends lost 6 bases at V and 5 bases at J; junction bases unmatched: 7. The CDR3 DNA follows: TGTGCCAGCAGCGCTCTAGCGGGAGGATTAGATACGCAGTATTTT. Amino acids: CASSALAGGLDTQYF.

The chain is built from TRBV5-8 and TRBJ2-1; tentatively, D is TRBD2 (6 bases). V was cut by 2 bases and J by 0 bases, with 6 bases left in between. Germline CDR1 and CDR2: SGHTS and YDEGEE. The CDR3 loop spans 14 amino acids. CDR3 in DNA: TGTGCCAGCAGCTTCGGGAGCTCCTACAATGAGCAGTTCTTC. This codes for CASSFGSSYNEQFF.

V is TRBV19 and J is TRBJ1-3; D ambiguous. Germline V gives CDR1 LNHDA, CDR2 SQIVND (reference sequence). This CDR3 comprises 15 residues. V lost 3 bases and J 2 bases, leaving 11 bases between the germline ends. The CDR3 DNA is TGTGCCAGTAGTATTTTATCGGGAGCTGGAAACACCATATATTTT. Translating it yields CASSILSGAGNTIYF. The full variable domain, completed using reference TRBV19 and TRBJ1-3, is DGGITQSPKYLFRKEGQNVTLSCEQNLNHDAMYWYRQDPGQGLRLIYYSQIVNDFQKGDIAEGYSVSREKKESFPLTVTSAQKNPTAFYLCASSILSGAGNTIYFGEGSWLTVV.

The chain uses TRBV10-2 and TRBJ2-1; 13 nucleotides line up with TRBD2. Trimming at V came to 5 bases and at J to 9 bases, leaving 16 bases not matched to a gene. The CDR3 sequence is 18 residues long. Germline CDR1 reads WSHSY; CDR2 reads SAAADI. Written as DNA, the CDR3 is TGCGCCAGCAGTCTTACGTGGACTAGCGGGAGAGGTAGGAGTGAGCAGTTCTTC. Protein sequence: CASSLTWTSGRGRSEQFF.

The table lists this clone with a few counts. The chain couples TRBV27 to TRBJ1-4; D not certain. With 5 bases removed from V and 5 bases from J, the gap between germline ends came to 18 bases. The length of the CDR3 is 16 residues. Germline V gene lookup returns CDR1 MNHEY and CDR2 SMNVEV (reference sequence). CDR3 residues: CASSPVRGEENEKLFF. DNA of the CDR3: TGTGCCAGCAGTCCCGTTCGTGGGGAGGAGAATGAAAAACTGTTTTTT.

The rearrangement uses TRBV7-9 and TRBJ2-1, with D unclear. V was shortened by 1 base and J by 10 bases, with 14 bases between the two germline ends. This CDR3 has 14 residues. The germline V gene encodes CDR1 SEHNR and CDR2 FQNEAQ (reference sequence). The CDR3 here is CASSLGANPREQFF. The DNA for the CDR3 is TGTGCCAGCAGCTTAGGGGCCAACCCCCGGGAGCAGTTCTTC.

This chain joins TRBV15 and TRBJ2-7, with D maybe TRBD2 (6 bases). The V end was cut by 1 base, the J end by 4 bases, with 17 bases between. Germline values: CDR1 LNHNV, CDR2 YYDKDF (reference sequence). CDR3 size: 16 residues. The CDR3 bases are TGTGCCACCAGCAGAGGAGGTTCGGCAGGGACTTACGAGCAGTACTTC. Translated, it gives CATSRGGSAGTYEQYF.

This CDR3 reads CASSQRAGGRGTDTQYF. The CDR3 DNA sequence: TGTGCCAGCAGCCAGAGGGCTGGCGGGAGAGGCACAGATACGCAGTATTTT. The V and J genes are TRBV3-1 (or the pseudogene TRBV3-2) and TRBJ2-3; 7 nucleotides match TRBD2. This CDR3 is 17 amino acids long. Germline loops: CDR1 LGHDT, CDR2 YNNKEL (reference sequence). Trimming removed 3 bases from V and 1 base from J; junction bases left unmatched: 10.

This chain links TRBV27 with TRBJ1-4; TRBD1 matches 9 bases. CDR1 and CDR2 from the germline V gene are MNHEY and SMNVEV (reference sequence). V shed 4 bases and J 7 bases; nucleotides not matched to a gene: 10. This CDR3 spans 16 amino acids. The CDR3, as DNA: TGTGCCAGCAGTTCGGGAGGGTACAGGGGGCCTGAAAAACTGTTTTTT. The encoded protein is CASSSGGYRGPEKLFF.

The chain links TRBV18 to TRBJ1-1; D is undetermined. Trimming took off 1 base at V and 3 bases at J, with 9 bases between the two ends. The CDR3 spans 14 residues. The germline V gene encodes CDR1 KGHSH and CDR2 LQKENI. The CDR3 DNA is TGTGCCAGCTCACCACGTAGAACGGACACTGAAGCTTTCTTT. Its protein is CASSPRRTDTEAFF. The full variable domain, rest sourced from reference TRBV18 and TRBJ1-1, is NAGVMQNPRHLVRRRGQEARLRCSPMKGHSHVYWYRQLPEEGLKFMVYLQKENIIDESGMPKERFSAEFPKEGPSILRIQQVVRGDSAAYFCASSPRRTDTEAFFGQGTRLTVV.

This clone was seen just once. The V call is TRBV11-2, the J call TRBJ1-2; TRBD1 is a possible D gene (5 bases). The CDR3 has 16 amino acids. In germline, CDR1 is SGHAT, CDR2 FQNNGV. V was pared by 4 bases and J by 0 bases, with 15 bases between. The CDR3 loop is CASSSTRRGPNYGYTF. CDR3 DNA: TGTGCCAGCAGCTCGACAAGGAGGGGCCCTAACTATGGCTACACCTTC.

V gene TRBV5-1 combines with J gene TRBJ2-2; weak D call: TRBD1 (5 bases). The germline CDR1 and CDR2 sequences are SGHRS and YFSETQ. With 1 base removed from V and 7 bases from J, the gap between germline ends came to 14 bases. The CDR3 consists of 15 residues. DNA of the CDR3: TGCGCCAGCAGCTTGACAACAGGACAATTCGGGGAGCTGTTTTTT. Translated: CASSLTTGQFGELFF.

The gene calls are TRBV7-9 and TRBJ2-3; 8 bases are shared with TRBD2. The V gene end was trimmed by 5 bases and the J gene end by 0 bases; junction bases not matched to a gene: 10. The CDR3 consists of 17 residues. Germline assignment: CDR1 SEHNR and CDR2 FQNEAQ (reference sequence). The CDR3 is CASSPGGSSGSTDTQYF. The CDR3, as DNA: TGTGCCAGCAGCCCGGGGGGGAGTAGCGGTAGCACAGATACGCAGTATTTT.

The rearrangement uses TRBV18 and TRBJ1-6, with TRBD1 matching over 10 bases. This CDR3 contains 18 residues. The V and J ends lost 3 bases and 8 bases, in that order; junction bases with no gene match: 13. Germline CDR1 KGHSH, CDR2 LQKENI. In DNA form, the CDR3 reads TGTGCCAGCTCACCGCTGGACAGGGGGAGACATTATGATTCACCCCTCCACTTT. The encoded protein is CASSPLDRGRHYDSPLHF.

This clone appeared a single time. The chain employs TRBV19 and TRBJ1-5, with D perhaps matching TRBD1 (5 bases). Germline V gene data show CDR1 as LNHDA and CDR2 as SQIVND (reference sequence). V was trimmed by 3 bases and J by 7 bases, leaving 13 bases between them. The CDR3 length is 14 residues. DNA for the CDR3: TGTGCCAGTAGTATCCGGACACCCGACCAGCCCCAGCATTTT. Translated: CASSIRTPDQPQHF.

The chain combines TRBV7-2 with TRBJ2-3; 14 bases fit TRBD2. The junction had 7 bases not matched to a gene; V was cut back by 5 bases and J by 3 bases. This CDR3 comprises 17 residues. Germline loops: CDR1 SGHTA, CDR2 FQGNSA. The CDR3 nucleotides are TGTGCCAGCAGCCTCAGACTAGCGGGGGGGCCAACAGATACGCAGTATTTT. This sequence encodes CASSLRLAGGPTDTQYF.

The CDR3 sequence: CASSPQRGYEQYF. CDR3 nucleotides: TGTGCCAGCAGCCCCCAGCGCGGCTACGAGCAGTACTTC. The chain is built from TRBV7-6 and TRBJ2-7, with D uncertain. Per germline, CDR1 SGHVS and CDR2 FNYEAQ. V shed 5 bases and J shed 3 bases, with 11 bases lying between them. This CDR3 has 13 amino acids. Full variable domain (outside the CDR3, taken from reference TRBV7-6 and TRBJ2-7): GAGVSQSPRYKVTKRGQDVALRCDPISGHVSLYWYRQALGQGPEFLTYFNYEAQQDKSGLPNDRFSAERPEGSISTLTIQRTEQRDSAMYRCASSPQRGYEQYFGPGTRLTVT.